This is a list of T cell receptor beta chains from one sample in a study of T cell responses to AZD1222 COVID-19 vaccine. Some clones are missing from TCRdb's copy, which holds only in-frame ones; the method was immunoSEQ multiplex PCR. The sample carries some 63,000 clones, around 80% recorded once. Specimen: peripheral blood, collected on day 0 of AZD1222 vaccination. These TCRs come from an adult in good health. The CDR3 runs from the conserved cysteine through the conserved F or W. D genes are given only for firm matches. Clone sizes are given selectively: once, few, many, or a class where the clone is expanded.

TRBD2	TRBV5-1	TRBJ2-3	.	CASSLGGGPRTDTQYF	TGCGCCAGCAGCTTGGGCGGGGGACCTCGCACAGATACGCAGTATTTT
.	TRBV5-6	TRBJ2-1	.	CASSRLRDEQFF	TGTGCCAGCAGCCGATTAAGGGATGAGCAGTTCTTC
TRBD2	TRBV11-3	TRBJ2-3	few	CASSFSGSTDTQYF	TGTGCCAGCAGCTTTAGCGGGAGCACAGATACGCAGTATTTT
.	TRBV6-5	TRBJ1-2	.	CASREGILYGYTF	TGTGCCAGCCGGGAGGGGATACTCTATGGCTACACCTTC
.	TRBV28	TRBJ2-1	.	CASRVLGLTKSSSYNEQFF	TGTGCCAGCAGGGTATTGGGACTGACAAAGTCAAGCTCCTACAATGAGCAGTTCTTC
.	TRBV9	TRBJ1-1	.	CASSVEAGWMTTEAFF	TGTGCCAGCAGCGTAGAAGCGGGCTGGATGACTACTGAAGCTTTCTTT
.	TRBV2	TRBJ2-3	.	CASSELGSYTDTQYF	TGTGCCAGCAGTGAACTCGGGAGCTACACAGATACGCAGTATTTT
TRBD1	TRBV11-2	TRBJ1-6	.	CASSAGTVNSPLHF	TGTGCCAGCAGCGCAGGGACAGTTAATTCACCCCTCCACTTT
TRBD2	TRBV11-2	TRBJ2-3	.	CASSSGGWGTDTQYF	TGTGCCAGCAGCTCGGGAGGCTGGGGCACAGATACGCAGTATTTT
.	TRBV13	TRBJ2-2	.	CASSPRVGGWAGELFF	TGTGCCAGCAGCCCTAGAGTCGGGGGCTGGGCCGGGGAGCTGTTTTTT
TRBD2	TRBV2	TRBJ2-2	few	CASSVKSGRYAGELFF	TGTGCCAGCAGTGTAAAGAGCGGGAGATATGCCGGGGAGCTGTTTTTT
.	TRBV6-6	TRBJ1-1	.	CASSFELLGWDEAFF	TGTGCCAGCAGTTTTGAGTTATTGGGGTGGGATGAAGCTTTCTTT
.	TRBV7-2	TRBJ2-2	.	CASSFQGLSGELFF	TGTGCCAGCAGCTTCCAGGGATTGAGCGGGGAGCTGTTTTTT
.	TRBV5-4	TRBJ2-1	.	CASSLAGGGSYNEQFF	TGTGCCAGCAGCTTGGCCGGGGGCGGGAGTTACAATGAGCAGTTCTTC
.	TRBV5-8	TRBJ1-1	.	CASSSNRAPSTEAFF	TGTGCCAGCAGCTCGAACAGGGCCCCCAGCACTGAAGCTTTCTTT
.	TRBV3-1/TRBV3-2	TRBJ2-1	once	CASSPWATSNYNEQFF	TGTGCCAGCAGCCCATGGGCGACTTCCAATTACAATGAGCAGTTCTTC
TRBD2	TRBV7-2	TRBJ2-3	.	CASTLGVGTSRDTQYF	TGTGCCAGCACCTTAGGAGTCGGGACTAGCAGGGATACGCAGTATTTT
TRBD1	TRBV19	TRBJ2-5	.	CATQGARETQYF	TGTGCCACTCAGGGGGCAAGAGAGACCCAGTACTTC
TRBD1	TRBV6-5	TRBJ1-2	.	CASSRQGTLSYGYTF	TGTGCCAGCAGTAGACAGGGAACTCTTTCCTATGGCTACACCTTC
.	TRBV5-4	TRBJ2-3	.	CASAWAGTDTQYF	TGTGCCAGCGCTTGGGCTGGGACAGATACGCAGTATTTT
TRBD1	TRBV30	TRBJ2-3	.	CAWSGGQAPDTQYF	TGTGCCTGGAGTGGGGGACAGGCCCCAGATACGCAGTATTTT
.	TRBV11-3	TRBJ2-3	few	CASSLPTSGIHTDTQYF	TGTGCCAGCAGCTTACCAACGTCCGGGATACACACAGATACGCAGTATTTT
TRBD2	TRBV7-2	TRBJ2-4	.	CASSLLSGVNIQYF	TGTGCCAGCAGCTTATTAAGCGGGGTTAACATTCAGTACTTC
TRBD2	TRBV6-2/TRBV6-3	TRBJ2-4	.	CASSTGLAGDQYF	TGTGCCAGCAGTACGGGACTAGCGGGGGATCAGTACTTC
TRBD1	TRBV10-3	TRBJ2-7	.	CAISRQGNYEQYF	TGTGCCATCAGTCGACAGGGAAACTACGAGCAGTACTTC
.	TRBV29-1	TRBJ2-1	.	CSVRIVSNEQFF	TGCAGCGTCCGTATAGTCTCCAATGAGCAGTTCTTC
.	TRBV12-3/TRBV12-4	TRBJ2-5	.	CASSLEQLQGQYF	TGTGCCAGCAGTTTAGAACAGCTCCAGGGCCAGTACTTC
TRBD2	TRBV6-5	TRBJ2-1	.	CASSHPREGLMRQFF	TGTGCCAGCAGTCACCCTCGGGAGGGGCTAATGAGGCAGTTCTTC
TRBD1	TRBV5-6	TRBJ2-2	.	CASSLAGTGETGELFF	TGTGCCAGCAGCTTGGCCGGGACAGGGGAAACCGGGGAGCTGTTTTTT
.	TRBV15	TRBJ1-4	.	CATSRGVDSTNEKLFF	TGTGCCACCAGCAGAGGTGTCGACTCAACTAATGAAAAACTGTTTTTT
.	TRBV7-8	TRBJ2-7	once	CASSLDRQTYEQYF	TGTGCCAGCAGCTTAGACAGACAGACCTACGAGCAGTACTTC
.	TRBV27	TRBJ1-6	.	CASRVGRSNSPLHF	TGTGCCAGCCGTGTGGGCCGCTCCAATTCACCCCTCCACTTT
.	TRBV19	TRBJ1-1	few	CASSPSFNTEAFF	TGTGCCAGTAGCCCCTCGTTCAACACTGAAGCTTTCTTT
.	TRBV7-3	TRBJ1-2	few	CASSRPGSGTGYTF	TGTGCCAGCAGCCGCCCTGGGTCGGGGACTGGCTACACCTTC
TRBD1	TRBV9	TRBJ1-3	.	CASSPLRTGTGGNTIYF	TGTGCCAGCAGCCCTCTACGGACAGGGACAGGGGGAAACACCATATATTTT
.	TRBV5-1	TRBJ1-3	.	CASSLDSIGNTIYF	TGCGCCAGCAGCTTAGACAGTATTGGAAACACCATATATTTT
.	TRBV28	TRBJ2-5	.	CASSFPGQLQETQYF	TGTGCCAGCAGTTTTCCGGGACAACTTCAAGAGACCCAGTACTTC
TRBD1	TRBV20-1	TRBJ2-5	.	CSVGTGETQYF	TGCAGTGTCGGGACAGGAGAGACCCAGTACTTC
.	TRBV7-9	TRBJ1-2	.	CASSLGHPGSNGYTF	TGTGCCAGCAGCTTGGGACACCCCGGTTCAAATGGCTACACCTTC
.	TRBV7-9	TRBJ2-7	once	CASSQGGLNEQYF	TGTGCCAGCAGCCAAGGGGGTTTAAACGAGCAGTACTTC
.	TRBV6-2/TRBV6-3	TRBJ1-5	.	CASSYSRGNQPQHF	TGTGCCAGCAGTTACTCTAGGGGCAATCAGCCCCAGCATTTT
.	TRBV27	TRBJ2-6	.	CASSLRPALSSGANVLTF	TGTGCCAGCAGTTTGAGGCCAGCCCTGAGCTCTGGGGCCAACGTCCTGACTTTC
TRBD1	TRBV19	TRBJ1-2	.	CASSIETGAHGYTF	TGTGCCAGTAGTATAGAGACAGGGGCGCATGGCTACACCTTC
.	TRBV2	TRBJ2-5	.	CASRDDQETQYF	TGTGCCAGCAGGGACGACCAAGAGACCCAGTACTTC
.	TRBV7-8	TRBJ1-1	.	CASSLEWTEAFF	TGTGCCAGCAGCTTAGAGTGGACTGAAGCTTTCTTT
.	TRBV6-5	TRBJ1-1	.	CASSYSQTGGTEAFF	TGTGCCAGCAGTTACTCTCAGACGGGGGGCACTGAAGCTTTCTTT
.	TRBV27	TRBJ1-1	.	CASSSFQGLGEAFF	TGTGCCAGCAGTTCATTCCAGGGGTTGGGTGAAGCTTTCTTT
TRBD1	TRBV15	TRBJ1-5	.	CATSSTLGQGGSQPQHF	TGTGCCACCAGCAGTACACTGGGACAGGGGGGGAGTCAGCCCCAGCATTTT
TRBD1	TRBV5-1	TRBJ2-7	.	CASSPDRGDREQYF	TGCGCCAGCAGCCCCGACAGGGGTGATCGCGAGCAGTACTTC